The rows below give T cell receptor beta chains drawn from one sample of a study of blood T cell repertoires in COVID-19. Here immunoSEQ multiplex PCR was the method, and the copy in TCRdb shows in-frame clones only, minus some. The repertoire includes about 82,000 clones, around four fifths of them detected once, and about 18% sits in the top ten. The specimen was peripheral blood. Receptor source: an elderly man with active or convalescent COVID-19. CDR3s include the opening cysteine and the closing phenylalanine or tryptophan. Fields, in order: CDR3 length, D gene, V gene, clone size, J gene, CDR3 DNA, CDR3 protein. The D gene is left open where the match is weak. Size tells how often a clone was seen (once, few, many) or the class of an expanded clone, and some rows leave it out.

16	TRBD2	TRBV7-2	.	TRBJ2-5	TGTGCCAGCAGCTCTAGCGGGGGGCTAGGGGAAGAGACCCAGTACTTC	CASSSSGGLGEETQYF
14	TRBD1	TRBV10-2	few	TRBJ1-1	TGCGCCAGCAGAGGTCAGGGGGCGAACACTGAAGCTTTCTTT	CASRGQGANTEAFF
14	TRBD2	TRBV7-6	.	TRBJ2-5	TGTGCCAGCAGCTTAGCGGATCTAGCGGCAGTTCAGTACTTC	CASSLADLAAVQYF
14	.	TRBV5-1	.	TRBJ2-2	TGCGCCAGCAGCTTGTCGGGAAACGTCGGGGAGCTGTTTTTT	CASSLSGNVGELFF
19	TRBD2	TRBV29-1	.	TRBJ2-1	TGCAGCGTTCAAACTTACTACTCCGGCATAGCGGGGAGTATCGATGAGCAGTTCTTC	CSVQTYYSGIAGSIDEQFF
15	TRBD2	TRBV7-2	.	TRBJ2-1	TGTGCCAGCAGCTTAGGTAGCGGGGGGTACAATGAGCAGTTCTTC	CASSLGSGGYNEQFF
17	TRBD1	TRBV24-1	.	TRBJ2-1	TGTGCCACCAGTGCCCGCCTTGGACAGGGGAATAACAATGAGCAGTTCTTC	CATSARLGQGNNNEQFF
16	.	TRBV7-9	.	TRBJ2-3	TGTGCCAGCAGCCCACGGACACCCACTAGCACAGATACGCAGTATTTT	CASSPRTPTSTDTQYF
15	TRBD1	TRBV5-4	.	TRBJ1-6	TGTGCCAGCAGCTCCGGACAGGGGCAAGGATCACCCCTCCACTTT	CASSSGQGQGSPLHF
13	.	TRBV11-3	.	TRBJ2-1	TGTGCCAGCAGCTTAAGACTAAACAATGAGCAGTTCTTC	CASSLRLNNEQFF
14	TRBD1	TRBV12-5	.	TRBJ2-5	TGTGCTAGTGAAGCCGGGACAGGGGACGAGACCCAGTACTTC	CASEAGTGDETQYF
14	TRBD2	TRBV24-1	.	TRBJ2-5	TGTGCCGTCTCAATAGCGGGACCTCAAGAGACCCAGTACTTC	CAVSIAGPQETQYF
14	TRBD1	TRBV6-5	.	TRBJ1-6	TGTGCCAGCAAGACAGGGGCGGTTTGGTCACCCCTCCACTTT	CASKTGAVWSPLHF
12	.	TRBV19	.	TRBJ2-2	TGTGCCAGTAACGCTAGGACCGGGGAGCTGTTTTTT	CASNARTGELFF
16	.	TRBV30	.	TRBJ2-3	TGTGCCTGGAGTGATAAGCGTAGCGACTTCACAGATACGCAGTATTTT	CAWSDKRSDFTDTQYF
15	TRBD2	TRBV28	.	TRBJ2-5	TGTGCCAGCAGTTCCCCAGCGGGGATTCGGGAGACCCAGTACTTC	CASSSPAGIRETQYF
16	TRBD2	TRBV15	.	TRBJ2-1	TGTGCCACCAGCAGAGATCGTGCTAGCGGGAGGTATGAGCAGTTCTTC	CATSRDRASGRYEQFF
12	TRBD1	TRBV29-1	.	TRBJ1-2	TGCAGCGTGGTGACAGGGGGCGGCGGCTACACCTTC	CSVVTGGGGYTF
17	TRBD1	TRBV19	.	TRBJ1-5	TGTGCCAGTAGACGCCCCTCGCCAGGACAGGGGTACCAGCCCCAGCATTTT	CASRRPSPGQGYQPQHF
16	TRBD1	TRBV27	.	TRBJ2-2	TGTGCCAGCAGTCCCCCGGGACAGGGGTACACCGGGGAGCTGTTTTTT	CASSPPGQGYTGELFF